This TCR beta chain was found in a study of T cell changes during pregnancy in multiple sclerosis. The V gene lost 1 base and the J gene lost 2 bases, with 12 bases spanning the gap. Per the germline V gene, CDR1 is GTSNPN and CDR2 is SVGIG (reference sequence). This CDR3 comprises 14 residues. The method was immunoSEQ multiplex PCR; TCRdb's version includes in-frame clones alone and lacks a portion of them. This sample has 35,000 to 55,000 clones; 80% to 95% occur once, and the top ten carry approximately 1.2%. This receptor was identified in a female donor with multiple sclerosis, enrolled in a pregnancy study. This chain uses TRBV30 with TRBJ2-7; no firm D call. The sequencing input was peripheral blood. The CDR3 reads CAWSATFRTYEQYF. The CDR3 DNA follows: TGTGCCTGGAGTGCGACCTTCCGGACCTACGAGCAGTACTTC.